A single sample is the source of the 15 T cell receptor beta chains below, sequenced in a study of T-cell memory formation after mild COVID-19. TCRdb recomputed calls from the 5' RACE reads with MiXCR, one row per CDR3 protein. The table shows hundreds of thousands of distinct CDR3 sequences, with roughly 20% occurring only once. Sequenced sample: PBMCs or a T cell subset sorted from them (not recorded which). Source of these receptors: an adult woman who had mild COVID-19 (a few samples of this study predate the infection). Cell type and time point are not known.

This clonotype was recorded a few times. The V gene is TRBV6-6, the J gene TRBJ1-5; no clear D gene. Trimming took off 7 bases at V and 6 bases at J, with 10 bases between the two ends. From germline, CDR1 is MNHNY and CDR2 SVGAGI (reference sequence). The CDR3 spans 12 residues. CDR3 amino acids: CASMGISQPQHF. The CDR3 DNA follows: TGTGCCAGCATGGGGATAAGTCAGCCCCAGCATTTT.

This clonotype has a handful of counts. CDR3 protein: CASTERQGAGETQYF. In DNA form, the CDR3 reads TGTGCCAGCACCGAAAGACAGGGGGCAGGGGAGACCCAGTACTTC. The genes are TRBV12-3 or TRBV12-4 and TRBJ2-5, with TRBD1 matching 10 bases. V lost 7 bases, J lost 5 bases, and 10 bases stayed unmatched. The CDR3 totals 15 residues.

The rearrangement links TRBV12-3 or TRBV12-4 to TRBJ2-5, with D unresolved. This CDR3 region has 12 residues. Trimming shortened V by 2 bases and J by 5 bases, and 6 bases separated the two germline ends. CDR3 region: CASSLTMETQYF. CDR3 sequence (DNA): TGTGCCAGCAGTTTAACAATGGAGACCCAGTACTTC.

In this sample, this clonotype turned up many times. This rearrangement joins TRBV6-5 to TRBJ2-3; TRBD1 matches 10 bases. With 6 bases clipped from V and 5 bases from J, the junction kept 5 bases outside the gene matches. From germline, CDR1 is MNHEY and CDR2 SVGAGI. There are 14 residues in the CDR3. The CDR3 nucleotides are TGTGCCAGCAGCCTGACAGGGGGCAAAGATACGCAGTATTTT. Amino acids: CASSLTGGKDTQYF.

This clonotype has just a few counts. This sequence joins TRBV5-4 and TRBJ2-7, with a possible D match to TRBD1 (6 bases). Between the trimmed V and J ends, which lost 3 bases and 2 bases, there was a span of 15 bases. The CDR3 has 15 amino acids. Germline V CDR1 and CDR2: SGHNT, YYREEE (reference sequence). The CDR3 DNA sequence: TGTGCCAGCAGCTCAGGACAGATAACCCCCTACGAGCAGTACTTC. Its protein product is CASSSGQITPYEQYF.

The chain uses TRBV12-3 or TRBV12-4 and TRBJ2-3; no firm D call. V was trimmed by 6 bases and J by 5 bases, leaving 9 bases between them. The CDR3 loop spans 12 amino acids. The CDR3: CASSWSGDTQYF. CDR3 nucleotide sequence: TGTGCCAGCAGCTGGAGTGGAGATACGCAGTATTTT.

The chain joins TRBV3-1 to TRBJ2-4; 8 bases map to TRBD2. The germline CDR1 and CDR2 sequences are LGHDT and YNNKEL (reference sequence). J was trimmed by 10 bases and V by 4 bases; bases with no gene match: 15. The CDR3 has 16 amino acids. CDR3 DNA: TGTGCCAGCAGCCCACCTACCGGGAGGGCCGGGAGTATTCAGTACTTC. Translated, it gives CASSPPTGRAGSIQYF.

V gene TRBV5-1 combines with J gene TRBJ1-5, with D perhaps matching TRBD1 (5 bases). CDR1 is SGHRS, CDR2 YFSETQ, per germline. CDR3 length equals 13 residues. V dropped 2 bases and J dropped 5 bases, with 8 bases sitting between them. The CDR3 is CASSFGGDQPQHF. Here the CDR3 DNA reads TGCGCCAGCAGCTTTGGAGGGGATCAGCCCCAGCATTTT.

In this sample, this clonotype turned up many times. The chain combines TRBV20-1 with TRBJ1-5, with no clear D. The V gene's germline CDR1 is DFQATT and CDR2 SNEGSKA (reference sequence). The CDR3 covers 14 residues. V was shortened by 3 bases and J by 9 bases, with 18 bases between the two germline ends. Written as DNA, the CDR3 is TGCAGTGCTAGTCAAGGGAGGACCGTAGGGCCCCAGCATTTT. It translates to CSASQGRTVGPQHF.

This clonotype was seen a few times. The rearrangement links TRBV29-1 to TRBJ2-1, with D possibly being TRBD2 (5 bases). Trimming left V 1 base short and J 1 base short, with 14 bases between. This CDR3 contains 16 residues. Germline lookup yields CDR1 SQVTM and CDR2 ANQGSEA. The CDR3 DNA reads TGCAGCGTTGAAGGGTTTGGCAGAGGGTCCTACAATGAGCAGTTCTTC. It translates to CSVEGFGRGSYNEQFF.

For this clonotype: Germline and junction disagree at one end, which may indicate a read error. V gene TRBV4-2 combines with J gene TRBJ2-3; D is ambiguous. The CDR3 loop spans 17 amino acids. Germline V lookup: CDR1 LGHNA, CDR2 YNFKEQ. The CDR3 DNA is TGCGCCAGCAGCCAAGAATCGTGGGCAGCTAGCACAGATACGCAGTATTTT. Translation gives CASSQESWAASTDTQYF.

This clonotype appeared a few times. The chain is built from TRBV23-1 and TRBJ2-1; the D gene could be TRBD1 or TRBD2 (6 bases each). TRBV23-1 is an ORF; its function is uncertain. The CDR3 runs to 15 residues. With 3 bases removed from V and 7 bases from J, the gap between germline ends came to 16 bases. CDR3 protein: CASSHGGGIGNEQFF. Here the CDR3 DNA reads TGCGCCAGCAGTCATGGAGGGGGGATCGGAAATGAGCAGTTCTTC.

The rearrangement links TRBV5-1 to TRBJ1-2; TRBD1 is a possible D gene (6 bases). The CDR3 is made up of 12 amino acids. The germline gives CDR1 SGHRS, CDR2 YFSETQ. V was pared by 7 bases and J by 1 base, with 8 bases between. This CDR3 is CASGQLNYGYTF. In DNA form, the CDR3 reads TGCGCCAGCGGACAGCTTAACTATGGCTACACCTTC.

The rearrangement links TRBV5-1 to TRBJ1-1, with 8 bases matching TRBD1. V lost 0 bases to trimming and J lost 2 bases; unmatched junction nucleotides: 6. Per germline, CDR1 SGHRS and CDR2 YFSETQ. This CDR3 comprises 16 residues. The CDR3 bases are TGCGCCAGCAGCTTGGCTGGACAGGGCAGAAACACTGAAGCTTTCTTT. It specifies CASSLAGQGRNTEAFF.

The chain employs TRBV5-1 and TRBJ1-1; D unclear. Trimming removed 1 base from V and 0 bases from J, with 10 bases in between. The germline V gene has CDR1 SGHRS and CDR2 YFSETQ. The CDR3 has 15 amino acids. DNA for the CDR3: TGCGCCAGCAGCTTGAACACGGGTCTGAACACTGAAGCTTTCTTT. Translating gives CASSLNTGLNTEAFF.